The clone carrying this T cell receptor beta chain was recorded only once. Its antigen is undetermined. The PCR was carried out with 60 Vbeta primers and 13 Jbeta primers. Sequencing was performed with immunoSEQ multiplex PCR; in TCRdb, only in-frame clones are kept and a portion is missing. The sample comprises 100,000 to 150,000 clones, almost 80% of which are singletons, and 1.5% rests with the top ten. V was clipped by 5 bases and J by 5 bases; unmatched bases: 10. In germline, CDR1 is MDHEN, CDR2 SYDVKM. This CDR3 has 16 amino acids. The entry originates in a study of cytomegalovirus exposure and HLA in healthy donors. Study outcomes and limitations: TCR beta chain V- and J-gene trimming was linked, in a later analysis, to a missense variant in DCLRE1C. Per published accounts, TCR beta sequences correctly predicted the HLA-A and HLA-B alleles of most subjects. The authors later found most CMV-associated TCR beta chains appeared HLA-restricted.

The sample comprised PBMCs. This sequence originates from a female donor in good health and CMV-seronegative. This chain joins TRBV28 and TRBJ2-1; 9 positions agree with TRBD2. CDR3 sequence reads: CASSQFSGGRHNEQFF. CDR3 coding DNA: TGTGCCAGCAGTCAATTTAGCGGGGGCCGCCACAATGAGCAGTTCTTC.